The next 5 T cell receptor beta chains were all read from a single sample in a study of CD4 T cell repertoires in COVID-19. Assay used: immunoSEQ multiplex PCR; TCRdb lists only in-frame clones, some missing. Of more than 65,000 clones detected, 83% appear once; the ten largest clones hold approximately 0.55%. The material was CD4+ T cells from peripheral blood, obtained after recovery from COVID-19. The receptor set was obtained from a human donor who had COVID-19.

The V gene is TRBV12-5, the J gene TRBJ2-3; TRBD2 aligns across 12 bases. CDR3 length: 17 amino acids. From germline, CDR1 is LGHNT and CDR2 FRNRAP. The V and J ends lost 1 base and 6 bases, in that order; junction bases with no gene match: 8. The CDR3 DNA reads as TGTGCTAGTGGTTTGGGAGGACTAGCGGGGAAACTTGATACGCAGTATTTT. Amino acids: CASGLGGLAGKLDTQYF.

The V and J genes are TRBV5-5 and TRBJ1-3; D unresolved. This CDR3 has 16 residues. V was pared by 0 bases and J by 7 bases, with 17 bases between. Germline values: CDR1 SGHKS, CDR2 YYEKEE (reference sequence). CDR3 DNA sequence: TGTGCCAGCAGCTTGGCCGATAGCGGGAGGCTGAACACCATATATTTT. Translated: CASSLADSGRLNTIYF.

The V call is TRBV2, the J call TRBJ1-5; D is uncertain. Trimming pared 3 bases from V and 7 bases from J, leaving 16 bases between. The CDR3 extends over 15 amino acids. Germline CDR1 reads SNHLY; CDR2 reads FYNNEI. In DNA form, the CDR3 reads TGTGCCAGCAGTGAGAGTCAGACCGGATCGCAGCCCCAGCATTTT. It translates to CASSESQTGSQPQHF.

The chain has TRBV29-1 and TRBJ2-5; TRBD2 might be the D (6 bases). The CDR3 has 12 residues. Germline V CDR1 and CDR2: SQVTM, ANQGSEA. V was cut by 4 bases and J by 6 bases, with 12 bases left in between. The CDR3 DNA follows: TGCAGCGTTGGGGCGGGGACCCAGACCCAGTACTTC. It is translated as CSVGAGTQTQYF.

This clone appeared once. This chain uses TRBV6-1 with TRBJ2-5, with no clear D. This CDR3 is built from 13 residues. The germline V and J ends were trimmed by 2 bases and 5 bases, with 9 bases remaining between them. Germline loops: CDR1 MNHNS, CDR2 SASEGT. This CDR3 is CASSESRRETQYF. In DNA, the CDR3 is TGTGCCAGCAGTGAAAGTAGGCGGGAGACCCAGTACTTC.